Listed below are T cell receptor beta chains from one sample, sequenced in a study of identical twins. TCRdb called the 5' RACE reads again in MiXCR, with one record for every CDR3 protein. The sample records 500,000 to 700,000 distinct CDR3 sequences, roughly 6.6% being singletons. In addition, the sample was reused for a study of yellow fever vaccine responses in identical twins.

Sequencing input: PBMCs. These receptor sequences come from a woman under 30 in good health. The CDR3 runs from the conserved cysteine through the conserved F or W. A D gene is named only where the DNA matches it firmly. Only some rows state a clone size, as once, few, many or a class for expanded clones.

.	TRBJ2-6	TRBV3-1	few	CASSSRTVTSSGANVLTF	TGTGCCAGCAGCTCCCGGACAGTTACCTCCTCTGGGGCCAACGTCCTGACTTTC
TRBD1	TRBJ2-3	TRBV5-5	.	CASSFIQGAGIPVEYF	TGTGCCAGCAGCTTTATACAGGGGGCAGGAATCCCAGTGGAGTATTTT
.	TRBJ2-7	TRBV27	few	CASSLKPGPSYEQYF	TGTGCCAGCAGTCTTAAGCCGGGACCCTCCTACGAGCAGTACTTC
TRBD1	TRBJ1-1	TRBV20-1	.	CSALGQGWTEAFF	TGCAGTGCTCTCGGACAGGGGTGGACTGAAGCTTTCTTT
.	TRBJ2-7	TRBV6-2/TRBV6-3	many	CASSFQGFQQYF	TGTGCCAGCAGTTTTCAAGGGTTTCAGCAGTACTTC
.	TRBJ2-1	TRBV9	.	CASSVGFGENNEQFF	TGTGCCAGCAGCGTGGGGTTCGGTGAGAACAATGAGCAGTTCTTC
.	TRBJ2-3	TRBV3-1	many	CASSPRLADTQYF	TGTGCCAGCAGCCCCCGACTAGCAGATACGCAGTATTTT
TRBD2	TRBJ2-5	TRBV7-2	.	CASSPRTRWETQYF	TGTGCCAGCAGCCCTCGGACTAGATGGGAGACCCAGTACTTC
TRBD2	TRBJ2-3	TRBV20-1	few	CSAHSGRGGTDTQYF	TGCAGTGCCCACTCGGGACGGGGGGGCACAGATACGCAGTATTTT
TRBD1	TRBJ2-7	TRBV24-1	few	CATSDLRTGSYEQYF	TGTGCCACCAGTGATCTGCGGACAGGATCCTACGAGCAGTACTTC
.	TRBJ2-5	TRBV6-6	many	CASSSLGETQYF	TGCGCCAGCAGCTCCCTGGGGGAGACCCAGTACTTC
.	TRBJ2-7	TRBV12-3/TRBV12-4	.	CASSLRIGGEQYF	TGTGCCAGCAGTTTACGGATTGGAGGGGAGCAGTACTTC
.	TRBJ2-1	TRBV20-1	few	CSAREGQYEQFF	TGCAGTGCTAGAGAAGGGCAGTATGAGCAGTTCTTC